A single TCR beta chain is shown here with its context. The antigen remains unidentified. The repertoire was sequenced with immunoSEQ multiplex PCR; TCRdb's copy has only in-frame clones and lacks some. The sample shows about 61,000 clones, 75% to 90% of them seen only once. These data belong to a study of lymphopenia after photon versus proton radiotherapy. Overall study findings and caveats: Relative stability marked proton patients; photon patients lost diversity and naive cells. Post-nadir TCR diversity decline inversely tracked overall survival among those who died. Post-nadir diversity loss with photons came from oligoclonal expansion, particularly CD8+ Temra cells.

The sequence was collected from a man aged 35 to 55 with gastric cancer. Sequenced here: peripheral blood, sampled from a patient treated with photon-based radiotherapy.

This CDR3 reads CAWSEGYEQFF. Here the CDR3 DNA reads TGTGCCTGGAGTGAGGGCTATGAGCAGTTCTTC. The rearrangement joins TRBV30 to TRBJ2-1, with unresolved D. CDR3 length: 11 amino acids. V lost 1 base to trimming and J lost 8 bases, with 6 bases between them. CDR1 is GTSNPN and CDR2 is SVGIG in the germline V gene (reference sequence).